The rows below give T cell receptor beta chains drawn from one sample of a study of memory CD4+ T cells and cytomegalovirus serostatus. This table comes from immunoSEQ multiplex PCR, and its TCRdb copy is limited to in-frame clones, with some not included. The sample lists around 63,000 clones; 76% were seen once. Material for sequencing was memory CD4+ T cells from blood. These TCRs come from an adult in good health and CMV-seropositive. Each CDR3 is given with its conserved first and last residue. A D gene is named only where the DNA matches it firmly. Clone size, where shown, is once, few, many, or a class for clones that have expanded.

TRBV29-1	TRBJ2-7	TRBD2	-	TGCAGCGCTCGGGTGGGGGGGGAGCAGTACTTC	CSARVGGEQYF
TRBV6-1	TRBJ2-6	-	-	TGTGCCAGCAGTGAACTGGGGGCTGGGGCCAACGTCCTGACTTTC	CASSELGAGANVLTF
TRBV7-2	TRBJ2-2	-	-	TGTGCCAGCAGCTTATTCGCGGAGCTGTTTTTT	CASSLFAELFF
TRBV7-3	TRBJ2-1	TRBD2	-	TGTGCCAGCAGCCCGGGACTAGCGGGAGGGGAGCAGTTCTTC	CASSPGLAGGEQFF
TRBV9	TRBJ2-3	TRBD2	many	TGTGCCAGCAGCGTAGGGCGGGGGGGCCGGGCAGATACGCAGTATTTT	CASSVGRGGRADTQYF
TRBV5-8	TRBJ2-3	-	-	TGTGCCAGCACGTCCAAGGTTAGCACAGATACGCAGTATTTT	CASTSKVSTDTQYF
TRBV11-3	TRBJ2-1	TRBD2	-	TGTGCCAGCAGCCCACTAGCGGGCAGCTCCTACAATGAGCAGTTCTTC	CASSPLAGSSYNEQFF
TRBV27	TRBJ2-2	TRBD2	-	TGTGCCAGCAGTCCGGGACTAGCGGGGACCGGGGAGCTGTTTTTT	CASSPGLAGTGELFF
TRBV5-6	TRBJ2-5	TRBD2	-	TGTGCCAGCAGCTTCAGAGCGGGAGGCCGTCAAGAGACCCAGTACTTC	CASSFRAGGRQETQYF
TRBV21-1	TRBJ2-7	-	-	TGTGCCAGCAGCAAAGCGGGACTAGCGAACGAGCAGTACTTC	CASSKAGLANEQYF
TRBV9	TRBJ2-7	TRBD1	few	TGTGCCAGCAGCCCAGGGTTGGACAGGGGCGAGCAGTACTTC	CASSPGLDRGEQYF
TRBV6-6	TRBJ1-2	-	once	TGTGCCAGCAGTTACCCGGGGTCGTGGGACTATGGCTACACCTTC	CASSYPGSWDYGYTF
TRBV6-6	TRBJ2-1	-	-	TGTGCCAGCAGTTACTCAAGGGAAACCAATGAGCAGTTCTTC	CASSYSRETNEQFF
TRBV7-9	TRBJ1-1	-	few	TGTGCCAGCAGCTTAGGAGGGGTGGCAGTTGAAGCTTTCTTT	CASSLGGVAVEAFF
TRBV11-2	TRBJ1-3	-	-	TGTGCCAGCAGCTTAAGTTCTGTGGGCACCTCTGGAAACACCATATATTTT	CASSLSSVGTSGNTIYF
TRBV28	TRBJ1-5	-	-	TGTGCCAGCAAACAAATTGGGGTTTCAGGGAGAGGTCAGCCCCAGCATTTT	CASKQIGVSGRGQPQHF
TRBV5-4	TRBJ2-7	-	-	TGTGCCAGCAGCCCACAGGGTCCAAGCGGCTACGAGCAGTACTTC	CASSPQGPSGYEQYF
TRBV7-9	TRBJ2-6	-	-	TGTGCCAGCAGCCTTGGGCTGGTGGGCAACGTCCTGACTTTC	CASSLGLVGNVLTF
TRBV6-1	TRBJ1-5	TRBD1	-	TGTGCCAGCAACAGGGGTAATCAGCCCCAGCATTTT	CASNRGNQPQHF
TRBV7-9	TRBJ1-2	-	once	TGTGCCAGCAGCAAACCGGGGACCGCACTTTCAAGGAGCTACACCTTC	CASSKPGTALSRSYTF
TRBV18	TRBJ2-7	-	-	TGTGCCAGCTCACCCCGGACAGCCTACGAGCAGTACTTC	CASSPRTAYEQYF
TRBV5-1	TRBJ2-5	TRBD2	-	TGCGCCAGCAGCTTTTTAGCGGGGGAAGAGACCCAGTACTTC	CASSFLAGEETQYF
TRBV7-9	TRBJ1-4	TRBD1	-	TGTGCCAGCAGCGCCGGGACAGTTAATGAAAAACTGTTTTTT	CASSAGTVNEKLFF
TRBV14	TRBJ2-5	-	once	TGTGCCAGCAGCCAAGATGGGTTATCCAGCTTCCAAGAGACCCAGTACTTC	CASSQDGLSSFQETQYF
TRBV7-2	TRBJ1-2	TRBD1	-	TGTGCCAGCAGCTCGACAGGGGGCGCAACCACGTCCTTTGGTGGCTACACCTTC	CASSSTGGATTSFGGYTF
TRBV11-1	TRBJ2-1	-	once	TGTGCCAGCAGTCAAGGGAGGAGGCCGGATGAGCAGTTCTTC	CASSQGRRPDEQFF
TRBV5-5	TRBJ2-3	TRBD2	-	TGTGCCAGCAGCCCGGGACTAGCGTTCAGCACAGATACGCAGTATTTT	CASSPGLAFSTDTQYF
TRBV5-1	TRBJ1-2	TRBD1	few	TGCGCCAGCAGCTTGGGGGACAGGAATTTCTATGGCTACACCTTC	CASSLGDRNFYGYTF
TRBV7-9	TRBJ2-2	TRBD1	-	TGTGCCAGTTTGGGACAGGACACCGGGGAGCTGTTTTTT	CASLGQDTGELFF
TRBV19	TRBJ2-6	-	few	TGTGCCAGTAGTAGTTCGAGCTCTGGGGCCAACGTCCTGACTTTC	CASSSSSSGANVLTF
TRBV6-5	TRBJ2-7	-	-	TGTGCCAGCAGGCTACTCTACGAGCAGTACTTC	CASRLLYEQYF
TRBV7-9	TRBJ2-7	TRBD2	once	TGTGCCAGCAGCTTGGGACTAGCGGGGCCCTACGAGCAGTACTTC	CASSLGLAGPYEQYF
TRBV6-1	TRBJ2-3	-	-	TGTGCCAGCAGTGAATCGGTTGCAGATACGCAGTATTTT	CASSESVADTQYF
TRBV7-2	TRBJ2-6	-	-	TGTGCCAGCAGCCGACGTTCGGGTTCTGGGGCCAACGTCCTGACTTTC	CASSRRSGSGANVLTF
TRBV28	TRBJ2-6	-	-	TGTGCCAGCAGTTTAGTCCTCACCTACACAGGCTCTGGGGCCAACGTCCTGACTTTC	CASSLVLTYTGSGANVLTF
TRBV5-1	TRBJ2-3	-	large	TGCGCCAGCAGCTTGGAAGGGGGGGCAACAGATACGCAGTATTTT	CASSLEGGATDTQYF
TRBV4-1	TRBJ1-2	-	few	TGCGCCAGCAGCCAAGATCTTGGGTTTTTGGTCGGCTACACCTTC	CASSQDLGFLVGYTF
TRBV4-1	TRBJ2-6	-	-	TGCGCCAGCAGCCAGGAGGAAGGGGGGGCGTCCTCTGGGGCCAACGTCCTGACTTTC	CASSQEEGGASSGANVLTF
TRBV5-1	TRBJ2-7	TRBD1	-	TGCGCCAGCAGCTTGCTAGGGACAGACTCCTACGAGCAGTACTTC	CASSLLGTDSYEQYF
TRBV7-9	TRBJ1-2	TRBD1	-	TGTGCCAGCAGCCCGGGACAGGGTCTCTATGGCTACACCTTC	CASSPGQGLYGYTF
TRBV10-3	TRBJ2-3	-	once	TGTGCCATCTGGCCCCCCCCAGATACGCAGTATTTT	CAIWPPPDTQYF
TRBV19	TRBJ2-4	-	few	TGTGCCAGTAGTATCCCCGGGCTCGAAAACATTCAGTACTTC	CASSIPGLENIQYF
TRBV10-3	TRBJ1-2	-	-	TGTGCCATCAGTGAGCTTCTTTCGGCGGCTAAAAACTATGGCTACACCTTC	CAISELLSAAKNYGYTF
TRBV19	TRBJ1-3	-	-	TGTGCCAGTACCCAACAGGCCTCTGGAAACACCATATATTTT	CASTQQASGNTIYF
TRBV29-1	TRBJ2-3	-	-	TGCAGCGTTGAAAAGGTGGAGGGGGATACGCAGTATTTT	CSVEKVEGDTQYF
TRBV18	TRBJ2-7	TRBD1	-	TGTGCCAGCTCACCTGGGGACAGCTCGGGCGAGCAGTACTTC	CASSPGDSSGEQYF
TRBV18	TRBJ1-1	-	-	TGTGCCAGCTCACCCCACCCAGCAACGAACACTGAAGCTTTCTTT	CASSPHPATNTEAFF
TRBV11-2	TRBJ2-7	-	-	TGTGCCAGCAGCATGGTATGGGCAGGGGAGCAGTACTTC	CASSMVWAGEQYF
TRBV7-2	TRBJ1-6	-	once	TGTGCCAGCAGCTCCTGGACGATGGGGAATTCACCCCTCCACTTT	CASSSWTMGNSPLHF
TRBV2	TRBJ1-5	-	-	TGTGCCAGCAGCGAAGGGGCAGGGAATCAGCCCCAGCATTTT	CASSEGAGNQPQHF
TRBV4-1	TRBJ2-7	-	-	TGCGCCAGCAGCCAAGTTAACGCAGGGTCCGAGCAGTACTTC	CASSQVNAGSEQYF
TRBV11-2	TRBJ2-2	-	-	TGTGCCAGCAGCCTCCGAGACTACAACACCGGGGAGCTGTTTTTT	CASSLRDYNTGELFF
TRBV5-1	TRBJ1-4	-	-	TGCGCCAGCAGCCGTGACAGGACAAAACTGTTTTTT	CASSRDRTKLFF